This T cell receptor beta chain was observed in a study of cytomegalovirus exposure and HLA in healthy donors. Overall study findings and caveats: Earlier analysis looked at TCR beta V segments, and most were productive about 90% or about 30% of the time.

The PCR was carried out with 60 Vbeta primers and 13 Jbeta primers. The protocol was immunoSEQ multiplex PCR, while the TCRdb copy is restricted to in-frame clones and leaves out a portion. The sample has 80,000 to 100,000 clones; approximately 72% are singletons. The V and J ends lost 4 bases and 0 bases respectively, with 4 bases between them. In germline, CDR1 is MNHNS, CDR2 SASEGT. The CDR3 consists of 13 residues. As for this clone: Its antigen is currently unknown.

This clonotype was sampled from a man younger than 35 in good health and CMV-seropositive. V usage is TRBV6-1 and J usage is TRBJ1-5, with D unresolved. Input material: PBMCs. The CDR3: CASSGASNQPQHF. In nucleotides, the CDR3 is TGTGCCAGCAGTGGGGCTAGCAATCAGCCCCAGCATTTT.